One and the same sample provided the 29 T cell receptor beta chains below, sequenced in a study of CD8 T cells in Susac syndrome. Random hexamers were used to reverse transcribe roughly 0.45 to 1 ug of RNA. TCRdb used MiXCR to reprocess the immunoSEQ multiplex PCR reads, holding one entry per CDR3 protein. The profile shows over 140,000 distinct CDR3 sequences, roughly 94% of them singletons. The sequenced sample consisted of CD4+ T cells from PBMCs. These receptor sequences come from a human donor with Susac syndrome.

The CDR3 DNA reads TGCGCCAGCAGCCTGCTGGGGGGCACAGATACGCAGTATTTT. Its translation: CASSLLGGTDTQYF. The V gene is TRBV5-1, the J gene TRBJ2-3, with D possibly being TRBD1 or TRBD2 (5 bases each). V was shortened by 4 bases and J by 1 base, with 10 bases between the two germline ends. Germline V CDR1 and CDR2: SGHRS, YFSETQ. The CDR3 sequence is 14 residues long.

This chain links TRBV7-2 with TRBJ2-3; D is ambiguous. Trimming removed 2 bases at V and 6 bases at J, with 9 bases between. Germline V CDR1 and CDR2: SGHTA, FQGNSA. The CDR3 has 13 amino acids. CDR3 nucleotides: TGTGCCAGCAGCTTAATCGTTTCTGATACGCAGTATTTT. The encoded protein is CASSLIVSDTQYF.

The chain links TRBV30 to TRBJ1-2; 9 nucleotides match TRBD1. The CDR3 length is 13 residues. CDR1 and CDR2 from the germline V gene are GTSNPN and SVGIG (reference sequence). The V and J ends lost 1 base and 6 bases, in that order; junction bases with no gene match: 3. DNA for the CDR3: TGTGCCTGGAGTGCCGGGACAGGGAATGGCTACACCTTC. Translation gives CAWSAGTGNGYTF.

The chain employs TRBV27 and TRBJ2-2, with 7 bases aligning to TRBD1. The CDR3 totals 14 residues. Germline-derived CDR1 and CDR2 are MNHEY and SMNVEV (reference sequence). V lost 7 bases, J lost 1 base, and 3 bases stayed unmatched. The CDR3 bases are TGTGCCAGCACCCGGACAGGGAACACCGGGGAGCTGTTTTTT. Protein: CASTRTGNTGELFF.

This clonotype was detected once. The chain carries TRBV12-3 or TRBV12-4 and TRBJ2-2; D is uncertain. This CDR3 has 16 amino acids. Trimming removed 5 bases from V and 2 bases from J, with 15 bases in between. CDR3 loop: CASSGVLGVNTGELFF. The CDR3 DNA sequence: TGTGCCAGCAGTGGGGTTCTAGGAGTCAACACCGGGGAGCTGTTTTTT.

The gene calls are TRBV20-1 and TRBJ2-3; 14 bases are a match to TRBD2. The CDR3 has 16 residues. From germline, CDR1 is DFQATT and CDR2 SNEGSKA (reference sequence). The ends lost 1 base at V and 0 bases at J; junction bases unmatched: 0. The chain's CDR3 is CSARGTSGGSTDTQYF. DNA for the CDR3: TGCAGTGCTAGAGGGACTAGCGGGGGGAGCACAGATACGCAGTATTTT.

This chain's CDR3 is CSARKGHQNTEAFF. In nucleotides, the CDR3 is TGCAGTGCTAGAAAGGGACACCAGAACACTGAAGCTTTCTTT. The chain combines TRBV20-1 with TRBJ1-1; D is perhaps TRBD1 (6 bases). The V end lost 2 bases, the J end lost 1 base, and 11 bases lay between the germline ends. The V gene's germline CDR1 is DFQATT and CDR2 SNEGSKA (reference sequence). This CDR3 contains 14 residues.

As DNA, the CDR3 is TGTGCCTGGACCGTAGGCGCCAGCTCCTATAATTCACCCCTCCACTTT. Encoded protein: CAWTVGASSYNSPLHF. The rearrangement links TRBV30 to TRBJ1-6; D uncertain. There are 16 residues in the CDR3. Trimming left V 4 bases short and J 0 bases short, with 13 bases between. Germline V gene data show CDR1 as GTSNPN and CDR2 as SVGIG (reference sequence).

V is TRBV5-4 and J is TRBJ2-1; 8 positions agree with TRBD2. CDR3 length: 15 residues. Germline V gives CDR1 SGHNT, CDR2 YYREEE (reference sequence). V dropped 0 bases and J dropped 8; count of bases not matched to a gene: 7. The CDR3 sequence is CASSLELAGGDEQFF. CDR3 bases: TGTGCCAGCAGCTTGGAGCTAGCGGGTGGGGATGAGCAGTTCTTC.

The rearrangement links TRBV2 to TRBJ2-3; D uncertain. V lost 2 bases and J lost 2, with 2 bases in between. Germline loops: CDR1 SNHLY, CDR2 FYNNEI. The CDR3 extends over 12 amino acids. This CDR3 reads CASSELTDTQYF. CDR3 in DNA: TGTGCCAGCAGTGAACTCACAGATACGCAGTATTTT. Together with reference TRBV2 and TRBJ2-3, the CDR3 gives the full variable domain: EPEVTQTPSHQVTQMGQEVILRCVPISNHLYFYWYRQILGQKVEFLVSFYNNEISEKSEIFDDQFSVERPDGSNFTLKIRSTKLEDSAMYFCASSELTDTQYFGPGTRLTVL.

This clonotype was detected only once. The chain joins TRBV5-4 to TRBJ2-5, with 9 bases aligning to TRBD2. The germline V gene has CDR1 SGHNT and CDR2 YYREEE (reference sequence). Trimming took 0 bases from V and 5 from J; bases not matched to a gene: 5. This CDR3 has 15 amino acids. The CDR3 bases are TGTGCCAGCAGCTTGGTGCGGGGGGGCGGGGAGACCCAGTACTTC. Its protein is CASSLVRGGGETQYF.

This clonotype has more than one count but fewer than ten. The CDR3 loop reads CASSQDAGGWNEQFF. In DNA, the CDR3 is TGCGCCAGCAGCCAAGATGCGGGTGGGTGGAATGAGCAGTTCTTC. The chain links TRBV4-1 to TRBJ2-1, with D maybe TRBD2 (5 bases). V was trimmed by 0 bases and J by 7 bases, leaving 13 bases between them. This CDR3 contains 15 residues. Germline V gene sequence: CDR1 MGHRA, CDR2 YSYEKL.

Written as DNA, the CDR3 is TGTGCCAGCAGTTTCGTGGGGAGAGAGACCCAGTACTTC. It is translated as CASSFVGRETQYF. J is TRBJ2-5 and V is TRBV12-3 or TRBV12-4; a possible D gene is TRBD2 (5 bases). This CDR3 region has 13 residues. Trimming shortened V by 3 bases and J by 4 bases, and 9 bases separated the two germline ends.

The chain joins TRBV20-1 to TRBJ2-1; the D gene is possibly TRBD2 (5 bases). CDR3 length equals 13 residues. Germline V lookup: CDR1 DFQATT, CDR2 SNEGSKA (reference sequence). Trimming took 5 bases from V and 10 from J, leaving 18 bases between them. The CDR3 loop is CSAHPSLTREQFF. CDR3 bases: TGCAGTGCTCATCCTAGCCTCACCAGGGAGCAGTTCTTC.

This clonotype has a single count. CDR3 sequence: CASSQDQNRGLYEQYF. The CDR3 DNA follows: TGCGCCAGCAGCCAAGATCAAAACAGGGGGCTATACGAGCAGTACTTC. The V gene is TRBV4-3, the J gene TRBJ2-7, with TRBD1 matching 9 bases. This CDR3 is 16 amino acids long. V trimming: 0 bases; J trimming: 4 bases; junction bases outside the gene matches: 7. Germline-derived CDR1 and CDR2 are LGHNA and YSLEER.

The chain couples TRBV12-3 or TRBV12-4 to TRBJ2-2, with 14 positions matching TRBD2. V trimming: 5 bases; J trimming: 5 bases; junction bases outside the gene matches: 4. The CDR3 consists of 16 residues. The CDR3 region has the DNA TGTGCCAGCAGTCGCGGGACTAGCGGGAGTACCGGGGAGCTGTTTTTT. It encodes CASSRGTSGSTGELFF.

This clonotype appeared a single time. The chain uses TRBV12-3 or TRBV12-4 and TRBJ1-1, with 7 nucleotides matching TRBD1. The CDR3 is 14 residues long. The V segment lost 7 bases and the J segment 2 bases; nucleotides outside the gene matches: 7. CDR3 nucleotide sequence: TGTGCCAGCATCTTACGGGACAGAAACACTGAAGCTTTCTTT. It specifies CASILRDRNTEAFF.

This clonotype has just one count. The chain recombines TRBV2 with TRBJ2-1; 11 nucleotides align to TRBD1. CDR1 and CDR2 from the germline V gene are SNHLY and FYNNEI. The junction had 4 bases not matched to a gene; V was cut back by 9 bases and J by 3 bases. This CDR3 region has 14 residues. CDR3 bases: TGTGCCAGTCGGACAGGGGGCTTCTACAATGAGCAGTTCTTC. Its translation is CASRTGGFYNEQFF. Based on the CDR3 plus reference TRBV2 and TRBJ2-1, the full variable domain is EPEVTQTPSHQVTQMGQEVILRCVPISNHLYFYWYRQILGQKVEFLVSFYNNEISEKSEIFDDQFSVERPDGSNFTLKIRSTKLEDSAMYFCASRTGGFYNEQFFGPGTRLTVL.

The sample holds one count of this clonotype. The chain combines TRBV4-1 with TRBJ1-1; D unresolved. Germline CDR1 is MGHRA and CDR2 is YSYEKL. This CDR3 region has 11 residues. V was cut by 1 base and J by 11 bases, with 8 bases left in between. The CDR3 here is CASSQALRAFF. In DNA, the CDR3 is TGCGCCAGCAGCCAAGCCCTTAGGGCTTTCTTT.

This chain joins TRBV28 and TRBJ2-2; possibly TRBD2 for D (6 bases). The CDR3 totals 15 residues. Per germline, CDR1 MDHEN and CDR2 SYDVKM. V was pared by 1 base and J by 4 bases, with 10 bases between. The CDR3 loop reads CASSLSGLGTGELFF. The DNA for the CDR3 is TGTGCCAGCAGTTTATCGGGACTGGGCACCGGGGAGCTGTTTTTT.

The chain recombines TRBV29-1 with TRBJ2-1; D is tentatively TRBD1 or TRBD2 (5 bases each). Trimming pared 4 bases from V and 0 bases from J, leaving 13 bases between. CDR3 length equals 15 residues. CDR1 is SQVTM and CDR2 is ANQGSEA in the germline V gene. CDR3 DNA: TGCAGCGTTGTTGTCGGGACCGGCTCCTACAATGAGCAGTTCTTC. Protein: CSVVVGTGSYNEQFF.

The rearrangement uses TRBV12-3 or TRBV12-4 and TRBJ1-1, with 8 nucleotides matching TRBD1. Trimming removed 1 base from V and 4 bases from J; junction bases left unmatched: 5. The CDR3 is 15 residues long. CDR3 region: CASSLGGTGGTEAFF. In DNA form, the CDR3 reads TGTGCCAGCAGTTTAGGGGGTACAGGGGGCACTGAAGCTTTCTTT.

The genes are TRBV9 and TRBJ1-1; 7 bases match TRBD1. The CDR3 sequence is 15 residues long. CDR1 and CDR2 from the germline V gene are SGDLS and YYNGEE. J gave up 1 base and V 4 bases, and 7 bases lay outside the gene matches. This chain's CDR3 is CASSPPGTANTEAFF. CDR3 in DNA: TGTGCCAGCAGCCCCCCGGGGACAGCGAACACTGAAGCTTTCTTT.

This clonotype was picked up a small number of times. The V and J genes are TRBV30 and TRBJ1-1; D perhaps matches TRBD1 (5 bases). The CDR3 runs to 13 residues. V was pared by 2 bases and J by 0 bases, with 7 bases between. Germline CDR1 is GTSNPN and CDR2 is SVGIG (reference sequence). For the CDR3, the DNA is TGTGCCTGGAGTCGACAGTTGAACACTGAAGCTTTCTTT. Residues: CAWSRQLNTEAFF.

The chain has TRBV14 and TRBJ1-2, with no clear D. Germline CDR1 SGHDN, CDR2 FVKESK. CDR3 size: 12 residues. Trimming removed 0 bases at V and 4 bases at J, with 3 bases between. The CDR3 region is CASSQERYGYTF. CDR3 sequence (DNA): TGTGCCAGCAGCCAAGAACGCTATGGCTACACCTTC.

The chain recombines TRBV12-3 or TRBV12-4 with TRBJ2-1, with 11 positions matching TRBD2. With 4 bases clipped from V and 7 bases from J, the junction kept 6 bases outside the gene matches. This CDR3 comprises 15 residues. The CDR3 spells CASSSLAGGRNEQFF. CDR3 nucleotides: TGTGCCAGCAGTTCGCTAGCGGGGGGCCGAAATGAGCAGTTCTTC.

The CDR3 region is CASSPGDRTTEAFF. CDR3 bases: TGTGCCAGCTCACCAGGGGACCGTACCACTGAAGCTTTCTTT. The V gene is TRBV18, the J gene TRBJ1-1; D might be TRBD1 (5 bases). Trimming left V 2 bases short and J 4 bases short, with 11 bases between. The CDR3 is made up of 14 amino acids. The germline V gene encodes CDR1 KGHSH and CDR2 LQKENI.

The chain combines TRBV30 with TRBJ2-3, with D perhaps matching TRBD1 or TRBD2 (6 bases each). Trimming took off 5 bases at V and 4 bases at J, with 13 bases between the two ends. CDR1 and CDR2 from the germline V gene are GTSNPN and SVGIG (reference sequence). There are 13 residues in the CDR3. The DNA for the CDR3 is TGTGCCTGGCAGAACAGGGAGGCAGATACGCAGTATTTT. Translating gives CAWQNREADTQYF.

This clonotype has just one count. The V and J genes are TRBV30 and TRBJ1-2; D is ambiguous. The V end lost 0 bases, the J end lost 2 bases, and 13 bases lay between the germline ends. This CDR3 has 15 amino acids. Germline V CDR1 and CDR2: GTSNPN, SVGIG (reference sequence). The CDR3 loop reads CAWSVQREGNYGYTF. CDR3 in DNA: TGTGCCTGGAGTGTACAAAGGGAGGGAAACTATGGCTACACCTTC.